A single sample is the source of the 12 T cell receptor beta chains below, sequenced in a study of T-cell memory formation after mild COVID-19. TCRdb re-analysed the 5' RACE reads in MiXCR, keeping a single row per CDR3 protein. The profile covers around 340,000 distinct CDR3 sequences, with approximately 12% appearing a single time and roughly 23% taken by the ten largest. The specimen was PBMCs or a T cell subset sorted from them (not recorded which). The receptors derive from a man aged 18 to 30 who had mild COVID-19 (a few samples of this study predate the infection). Cell type and time point are not known.

The DNA for the CDR3 is TGTGCCATCAGGGACAGTCGGAATTCTGGCTACACCTTC. Translated, it gives CAIRDSRNSGYTF. V usage is TRBV10-3 and J usage is TRBJ1-2; D possibly corresponds to TRBD1 (6 bases). Germline CDR1 reads ENHRY; CDR2 reads SYGVKD. Trimming removed 6 bases from V and 7 bases from J, with 15 bases in between. The CDR3 length is 13 residues.

For the CDR3, the DNA is TGCGCCAGCAGCCAAGACACCGCAGGGTATAACTATGGCTACACCTTC. Its translation is CASSQDTAGYNYGYTF. The chain employs TRBV4-3 and TRBJ1-2; tentatively, D is TRBD1 (5 bases). The germline V gene encodes CDR1 LGHNA and CDR2 YSLEER. V lost 0 bases to trimming and J lost 1 base, with 12 bases between them. The CDR3 loop spans 16 amino acids.

The chain joins TRBV4-3 to TRBJ2-2; 9 nucleotides line up with TRBD2. There are 18 residues in the CDR3. V lost 1 base to trimming and J lost 5 bases; unmatched junction nucleotides: 11. The germline V gene has CDR1 LGHNA and CDR2 YSLEER. The CDR3 region has the DNA TGCGCCAGCAGCCAAGCTGTAGGCGGGGGGGCCTTAACCGGGGAGCTGTTTTTT. Its protein is CASSQAVGGGALTGELFF.

V gene TRBV6-2 or TRBV6-3 combines with J gene TRBJ1-4; D gene unclear. Germline loops: CDR1 MNHEY, CDR2 SVGEGT. This CDR3 spans 15 amino acids. Trimming took 0 bases from V and 2 from J, leaving 7 bases between them. The CDR3 loop reads CASSYSRPTNEKLFF. The CDR3 DNA reads as TGTGCCAGCAGTTACTCGAGGCCGACTAATGAAAAACTGTTTTTT.

The rearrangement links TRBV4-1 to TRBJ2-3; 8 bases agree with TRBD2. This CDR3 is built from 15 residues. Germline loops: CDR1 MGHRA, CDR2 YSYEKL. Trimming cost V 4 bases and J 6 bases; bases outside gene matches: 9. CDR3 nucleotide sequence: TGCGCCAGCAGCCTATGGGGTAGCGGGGTCGATACGCAGTATTTT. Residues: CASSLWGSGVDTQYF.

The chain carries TRBV30 and TRBJ2-1, with a tentative D call TRBD2 (5 bases). Trimming shortened V by 4 bases and J by 0 bases, and 10 bases separated the two germline ends. Germline loops: CDR1 GTSNPN, CDR2 SVGIG (reference sequence). CDR3 length equals 14 residues. CDR3 sequence reads: CAWTSPNSYNEQFF. The CDR3 DNA sequence: TGTGCCTGGACTAGCCCAAACTCCTACAATGAGCAGTTCTTC.

This clonotype occurred a few times. The chain recombines TRBV6-5 with TRBJ2-1; D possibly uses TRBD1 or TRBD2 (5 bases each). The length of the CDR3 is 14 residues. Trimming pared 4 bases from V and 3 bases from J, leaving 10 bases between. The V gene's germline CDR1 is MNHEY and CDR2 SVGAGI. Here the CDR3 DNA reads TGTGCCAGCAGTTCAGTGGGGGTCTACAATGAGCAGTTCTTC. The encoded protein is CASSSVGVYNEQFF.

The gene calls are TRBV4-2 and TRBJ1-5; perhaps TRBD1 as D (6 bases). V gave up 1 base and J gave up 3 bases, with 10 bases separating them. This CDR3 comprises 15 residues. Looked up from germline, CDR1 is LGHNA and CDR2 is YNFKEQ. CDR3 residues: CASSQAAGDNQPQHF. The CDR3 bases are TGTGCCAGCAGCCAAGCGGCAGGGGACAATCAGCCCCAGCATTTT.

In this sample, this clonotype turned up a few times. The V call is TRBV4-1, the J call TRBJ2-7; D may be TRBD1 (5 bases). The CDR3 is 16 amino acids. CDR1 and CDR2 from the germline V gene are MGHRA and YSYEKL. V was shortened by 0 bases and J by 1 base, with 13 bases between the two germline ends. CDR3 coding DNA: TGCGCCAGCAGCCAAGAGGGGCAGGGCTTGTCCTACGAGCAGTACTTC. Its protein is CASSQEGQGLSYEQYF.

This clonotype was counted only a few times. V gene TRBV7-2 combines with J gene TRBJ2-3; TRBD1 or TRBD2 may be the D gene (5 bases each). The V end lost 3 bases, the J end lost 1 base, and 8 bases lay between the germline ends. Germline V gene data show CDR1 as SGHTA and CDR2 as FQGNSA. The CDR3 has 14 residues. CDR3 coding DNA: TGTGCCAGCAGCTTTCGGGACGGCACAGATACGCAGTATTTT. Protein: CASSFRDGTDTQYF.

The CDR3 is CSALKNIQYF. CDR3 coding DNA: TGCAGTGCTCTTAAAAACATTCAGTACTTC. This chain connects TRBV20-1 to TRBJ2-4; D is undetermined. Germline V gene data show CDR1 as DFQATT and CDR2 as SNEGSKA (reference sequence). The CDR3 extends over 10 amino acids. V lost 5 bases and J lost 4, with 3 bases in between.

This clonotype was detected many times. The rearrangement joins TRBV28 to TRBJ2-4, with D maybe TRBD2 (5 bases). Germline V gene data show CDR1 as MDHEN and CDR2 as SYDVKM. The CDR3 spans 14 residues. Trimming pared 5 bases from V and 0 bases from J, leaving 8 bases between. This chain's CDR3 is CASSPGLAKNIQYF. The CDR3 DNA reads as TGTGCCAGCAGTCCGGGATTAGCCAAAAACATTCAGTACTTC.